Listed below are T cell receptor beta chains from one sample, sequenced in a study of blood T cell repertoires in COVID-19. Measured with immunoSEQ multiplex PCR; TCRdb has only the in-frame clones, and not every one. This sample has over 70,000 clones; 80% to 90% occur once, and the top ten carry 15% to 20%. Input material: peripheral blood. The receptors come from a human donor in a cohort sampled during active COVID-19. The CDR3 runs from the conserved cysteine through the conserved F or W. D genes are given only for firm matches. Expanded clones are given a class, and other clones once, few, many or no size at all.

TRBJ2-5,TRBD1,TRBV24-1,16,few,TGTGCCACCAGTGACAAGTGGGGACAGTTCCAAGAGACCCAGTACTTC,CATSDKWGQFQETQYF
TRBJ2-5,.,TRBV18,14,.,TGTGCCAGCTCACCCCAGACAGATCCGGAGACCCAGTACTTC,CASSPQTDPETQYF
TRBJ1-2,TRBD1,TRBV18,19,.,TGTGCCAGCTCACCAAAAGACAGGGTTTATCCGTATCCCATCTATGGCTACACCTTC,CASSPKDRVYPYPIYGYTF
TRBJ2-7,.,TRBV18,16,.,TGTGCCAGCTCATCGTTTCAGATTGGCAGTACCTACGAGCAGTACTTC,CASSSFQIGSTYEQYF
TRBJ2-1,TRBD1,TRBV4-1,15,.,TGCGCCAGCAGCCAAGCGACAGGGTCCTACAATGAGCAGTTCTTC,CASSQATGSYNEQFF
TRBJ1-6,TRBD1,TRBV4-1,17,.,TGCGCCAGCCAGGACAGGGAATCCGTGGGTGGTGGTTCACCCCTCCACTTT,CASQDRESVGGGSPLHF
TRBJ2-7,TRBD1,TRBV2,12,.,TGTGCCAGCAGTTTGGACAGGGCCGAGCAGTACTTC,CASSLDRAEQYF
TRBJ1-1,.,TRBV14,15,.,TGTGCCAGCAGCCAAGATCTAGCCAGCAACACTGAAGCTTTCTTT,CASSQDLASNTEAFF
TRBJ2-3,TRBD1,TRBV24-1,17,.,TGTGCCACCAGTGATCGTAACAGGGGATCGGGCACAGATACGCAGTATTTT,CATSDRNRGSGTDTQYF
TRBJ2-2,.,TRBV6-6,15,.,TGTGCCAGCAGTTTCGGGGGTACGGACACCGGGGAGCTGTTTTTT,CASSFGGTDTGELFF
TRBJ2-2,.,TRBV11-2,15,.,TGTGCCAGCAGGTTAAGGACGCGGGTTGCCGGGGAGCTGTTTTTT,CASRLRTRVAGELFF
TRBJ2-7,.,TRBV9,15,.,TGTGCCAGCAGCGCCCGTGGGACTTTTTCCTACGAGCAGTACTTC,CASSARGTFSYEQYF
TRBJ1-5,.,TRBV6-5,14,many,TGTGCCAGCAGCAAGGCGAGACAGAATCAGCCCCAGCATTTT,CASSKARQNQPQHF
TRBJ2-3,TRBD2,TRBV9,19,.,TGTGCCAGCAGCCGAGGGACTAGCGGGGGACTACTAAGCACAGATACGCAGTATTTT,CASSRGTSGGLLSTDTQYF
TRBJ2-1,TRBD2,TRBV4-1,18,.,TGCGCCAGCAGCCAACTACCGTCAGGGGCTAGCGGGAGTTATGAGCAGTTCTTC,CASSQLPSGASGSYEQFF
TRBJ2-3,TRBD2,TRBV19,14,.,TGTGCCACGCGACTAGCGGGAGTATCAGATACGCAGTATTTT,CATRLAGVSDTQYF
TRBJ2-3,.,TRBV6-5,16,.,TGTGCCAGCAGTTACCGGCTAGCGAGCGGAGGGGAGACGCAGTATTTT,CASSYRLASGGETQYF
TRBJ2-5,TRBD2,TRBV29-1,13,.,TGCAGCGTTCTTCCTAGCGGGAGAGAGACCCAGTACTTC,CSVLPSGRETQYF
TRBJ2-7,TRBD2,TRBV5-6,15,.,TGTGCCAGCAGCTTGTATCGAGCGGGAACCTACGAGCAGTACTTC,CASSLYRAGTYEQYF
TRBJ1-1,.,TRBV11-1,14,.,TGTGCCAGCAGCTCCGACAGTATGAACACTGAAGCTTTCTTT,CASSSDSMNTEAFF
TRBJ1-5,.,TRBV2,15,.,TGTGCCAGCAGTCGGACTGACGGGTTCAATCAGCCCCAGCATTTT,CASSRTDGFNQPQHF
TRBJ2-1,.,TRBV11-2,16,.,TGTGCCAGCAGCTTAGCCGGGGGGCGCCCCTTCAATGAGCAGTTCTTC,CASSLAGGRPFNEQFF
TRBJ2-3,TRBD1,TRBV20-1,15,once,TGCAGTGCTAGTTGGACAGGGGCGGTCACAGATACGCAGTATTTT,CSASWTGAVTDTQYF
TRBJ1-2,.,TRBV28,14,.,TGTGCCAGCAGCAAACCAGGACTCAACTATGGCTACACCTTC,CASSKPGLNYGYTF
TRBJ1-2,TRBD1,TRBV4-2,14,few,TGTGCCAGCAGCCAGGAGACAGGGGGCAGAGGCTACACCTTC,CASSQETGGRGYTF
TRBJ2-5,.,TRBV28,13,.,TGTGCCAGCAGTAGCCACGGGGGAGGGACCCAGTACTTC,CASSSHGGGTQYF
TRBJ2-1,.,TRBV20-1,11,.,TGCAGTGCACGAACTAGTGATGAGCAGTTCTTC,CSARTSDEQFF
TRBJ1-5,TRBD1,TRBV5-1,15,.,TGCGCCAGCAGCTTGGGGGGGACAGGGAATTGGCCCCAGCATTTT,CASSLGGTGNWPQHF
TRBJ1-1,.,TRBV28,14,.,TGTGCCAGCAGTTTAAACGGAGGCGTCACTGAAGCTTTCTTT,CASSLNGGVTEAFF
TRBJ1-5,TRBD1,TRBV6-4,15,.,TGTGCCAGCAGTGACGGGACAGGGGGTGATCAGCCCCAGCATTTT,CASSDGTGGDQPQHF
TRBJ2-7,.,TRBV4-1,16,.,TGCGCCAGCAGCCAAGGATTTGGGGAAAGGGGTGACGAGCAGTACTTC,CASSQGFGERGDEQYF
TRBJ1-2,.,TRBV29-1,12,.,TGCAGCTTCCGCCGGGACACCTATGGCTACACCTTC,CSFRRDTYGYTF
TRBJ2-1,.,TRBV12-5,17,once,TGTGCTAGTGGTTTGGGCATAGCGCCAAGCTCCTACAATGAGCAGTTCTTC,CASGLGIAPSSYNEQFF
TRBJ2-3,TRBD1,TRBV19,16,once,TGTGCCAGTAGTGCCCAGGGGGCCGTCGGTCGAGATACGCAGTATTTT,CASSAQGAVGRDTQYF
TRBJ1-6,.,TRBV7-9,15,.,TGTGCCAGCAGCTTAGTAGGGGGGGGCGATTCACCCCTCCACTTT,CASSLVGGGDSPLHF
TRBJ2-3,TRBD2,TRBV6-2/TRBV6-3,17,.,TGTGCCAGCAGTTACTCGCTAGCGGGAGGGCCGAGGGATACGCAGTATTTT,CASSYSLAGGPRDTQYF
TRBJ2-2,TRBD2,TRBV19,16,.,TGTGCCAGTAGTACTTATAGCGGGGCGAACACCGGGGAGCTGTTTTTT,CASSTYSGANTGELFF
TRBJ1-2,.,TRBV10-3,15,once,TGTGCCATCAGTGAACTCAGGGGAAGCGTTAGTGGCTACACCTTC,CAISELRGSVSGYTF
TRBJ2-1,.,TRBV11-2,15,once,TGTGCCAGCAGGCCAGGGGTTAGCTCCTACAATGAGCAGTTCTTC,CASRPGVSSYNEQFF
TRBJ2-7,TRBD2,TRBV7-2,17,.,TGTGCCAGCAGCCCAGTGGGACTAGCGGGGGGCGGGGGCGAGCAGTACTTC,CASSPVGLAGGGGEQYF
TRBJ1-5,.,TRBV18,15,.,TGTGCCAGCTCAGTCGCAGGACAGCTCAATCAGCCCCAGCATTTT,CASSVAGQLNQPQHF
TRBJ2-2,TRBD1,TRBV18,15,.,TGTGCCAGCTCAACAGGGGCGGTGGACACCGGGGAGCTGTTTTTT,CASSTGAVDTGELFF
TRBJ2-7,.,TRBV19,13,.,TGTGCCAGTAGTACTACCTGGCGCGGGGAGCAGTACTTC,CASSTTWRGEQYF
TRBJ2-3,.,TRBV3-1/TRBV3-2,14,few,TGTGCCAGCAGCCAAGAGAGGGGGAGCGATACGCAGTATTTT,CASSQERGSDTQYF
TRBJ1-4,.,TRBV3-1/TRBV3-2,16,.,TGTGCCAGCAGCCAAGATCGCGGGCCGGGTAATGAAAAACTGTTTTTT,CASSQDRGPGNEKLFF
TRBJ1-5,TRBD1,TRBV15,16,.,TGTGCCACCAGCAGAAGACAGGGGGCGAGCAATCAGCCCCAGCATTTT,CATSRRQGASNQPQHF
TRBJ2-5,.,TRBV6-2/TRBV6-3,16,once,TGTGCCAGCAGTTACTCGAAGTCGGACAGCCAAGAGACCCAGTACTTC,CASSYSKSDSQETQYF
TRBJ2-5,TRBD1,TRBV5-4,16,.,TGTGCCAGCAGCTTGCCTGGGACAGGGGGCATGGAGACCCAGTACTTC,CASSLPGTGGMETQYF
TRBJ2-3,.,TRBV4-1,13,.,TGCGCCAGCAGCCAGCGGGTGGCAGATACGCAGTATTTT,CASSQRVADTQYF
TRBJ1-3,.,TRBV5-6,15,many,TGTGCCAGCACCTTGCAGGGGACCTCTGGAAACACCATATATTTT,CASTLQGTSGNTIYF
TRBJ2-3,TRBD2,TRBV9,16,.,TGTGCCAGCAGCGCCGGACTAGCGGGGCGCACAGATACGCAGTATTTT,CASSAGLAGRTDTQYF
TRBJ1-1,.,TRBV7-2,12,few,TGTGCCAGCAGCTTAGGTCCCAGGGCAGCTTTCTTT,CASSLGPRAAFF
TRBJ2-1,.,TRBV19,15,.,TGTGCCAGTAGTCAATGGGGGGGCCGGATGGATGAGCAGTTCTTC,CASSQWGGRMDEQFF
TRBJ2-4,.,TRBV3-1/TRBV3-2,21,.,TGTGCCAGCAGCCAACCAGGAGTTCAGGGCCCAGGGGCTCTAGCCAAAAACATTCAGTACTTC,CASSQPGVQGPGALAKNIQYF
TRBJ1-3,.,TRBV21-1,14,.,TGTGCCAGCAGGGCCCAGGGATCTGGAAACACCATATATTTT,CASRAQGSGNTIYF
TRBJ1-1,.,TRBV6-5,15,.,TGTGCCAGCAGTTACTCGAGGGCAGTGAACACTGAAGCTTTCTTT,CASSYSRAVNTEAFF
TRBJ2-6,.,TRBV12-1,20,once,TGTGCCAGCAACTTCCCAGTGTTTTGCAGGGAAACAGCGGGGGCCAACGTCCTGACTTTC,CASNFPVFCRETAGANVLTF
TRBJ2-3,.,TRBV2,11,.,TGTGCCAGCAGTTTAGCGGATACGCAGTATTTT,CASSLADTQYF
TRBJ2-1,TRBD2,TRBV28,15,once,TGTGCCAGCAGTCGAGCGGGGGGGGCCTACAATGAGCAGTTCTTC,CASSRAGGAYNEQFF